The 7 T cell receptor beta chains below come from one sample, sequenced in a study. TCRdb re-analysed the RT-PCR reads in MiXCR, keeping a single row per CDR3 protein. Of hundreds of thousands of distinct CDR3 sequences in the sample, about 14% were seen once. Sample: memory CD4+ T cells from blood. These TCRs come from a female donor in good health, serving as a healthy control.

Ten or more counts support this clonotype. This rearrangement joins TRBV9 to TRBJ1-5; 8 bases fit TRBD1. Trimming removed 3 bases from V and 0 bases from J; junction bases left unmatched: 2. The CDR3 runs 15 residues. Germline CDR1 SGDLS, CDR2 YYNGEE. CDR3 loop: CASSEQGVSNQPQHF. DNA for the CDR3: TGTGCCAGCAGCGAACAGGGGGTTAGCAATCAGCCCCAGCATTTT.

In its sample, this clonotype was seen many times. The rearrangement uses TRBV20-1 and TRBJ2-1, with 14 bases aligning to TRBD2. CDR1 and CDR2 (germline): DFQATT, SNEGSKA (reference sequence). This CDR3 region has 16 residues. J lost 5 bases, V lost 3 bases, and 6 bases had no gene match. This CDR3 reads CSASLPTSGRDNEQFF. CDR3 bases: TGCAGTGCTAGCTTACCGACTAGCGGGAGGGACAATGAGCAGTTCTTC.

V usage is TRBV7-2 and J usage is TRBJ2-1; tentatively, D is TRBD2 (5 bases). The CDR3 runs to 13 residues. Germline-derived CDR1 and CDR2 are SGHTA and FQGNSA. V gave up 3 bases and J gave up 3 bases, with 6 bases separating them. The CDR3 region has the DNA TGTGCCAGCAGCTTCGGACTCTACAATGAGCAGTTCTTC. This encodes CASSFGLYNEQFF.

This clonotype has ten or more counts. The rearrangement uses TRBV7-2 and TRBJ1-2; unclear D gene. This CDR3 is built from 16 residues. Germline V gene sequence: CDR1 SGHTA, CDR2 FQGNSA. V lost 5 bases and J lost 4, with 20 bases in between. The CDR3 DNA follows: TGTGCCAGCAGCCATTTCAACCGTCGGGTTAGCTATGGCTACACCTTC. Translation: CASSHFNRRVSYGYTF.

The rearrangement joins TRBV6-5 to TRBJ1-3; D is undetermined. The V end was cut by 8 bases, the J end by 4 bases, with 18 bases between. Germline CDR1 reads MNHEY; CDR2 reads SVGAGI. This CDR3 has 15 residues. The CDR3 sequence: CASSWEGISGNTIYF. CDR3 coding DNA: TGTGCCAGCTCTTGGGAAGGGATTAGCGGAAACACCATATATTTT.

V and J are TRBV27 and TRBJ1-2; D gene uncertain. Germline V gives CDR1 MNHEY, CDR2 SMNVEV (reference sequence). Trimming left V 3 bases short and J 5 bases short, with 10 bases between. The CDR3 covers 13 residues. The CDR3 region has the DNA TGTGCCAGCAGTTTTAGCCGTTCATATGGCTACACCTTC. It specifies CASSFSRSYGYTF.

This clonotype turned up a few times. The CDR3 region is CASSLDGPLNTEAFF. In nucleotides, the CDR3 is TGTGCCAGCAGCTTAGATGGGCCGCTAAACACTGAAGCTTTCTTT. The chain combines TRBV7-9 with TRBJ1-1; D unresolved. Looked up from germline, CDR1 is SEHNR and CDR2 is FQNEAQ (reference sequence). Trimming left V 1 base short and J 2 bases short, with 11 bases between. This CDR3 is built from 15 residues.